Here is one TCR beta chain with its context. This clone was seen a single time. This receptor's antigen is unknown. Base qualities are not at hand, and no much larger clone is one base apart. The library was prepared using the immunoSEQ multiplex PCR assay. As stored in TCRdb, this immuneACCESS dataset retains in-frame rearrangements with V and J assigned. A fraction of the clones does not appear; measured against another copy, unresolved V genes explain less than half of the discrepancy, and the remainder lacks a known reason. The sample yields tens of thousands of clones; less than 85% were counted once. 2.5% to 3% of the sample rests with the top ten. The sample's time point, from its label and the paper: peripheral blood before pembrolizumab. Mismatch repair deficiency in every enrolled patient was established by polymerase chain reaction or immunohistochemistry. Three patients who responded to pembrolizumab therapy underwent TCR sequencing. The phase II trial prospectively tested pembrolizumab PD-1 blockade in advanced mismatch repair-deficient cancers regardless of tissue of origin. Peripheral blood T cell samples were collected serially, before PD-1 blockade began and at several time points afterward. Blood sampling time points were reported as weeks after the first dose of pembrolizumab.

The data are from a study of PD-1 blockade in mismatch repair-deficient tumors (dated by TCRdb to 2017 to 2019). Background on the whole study: Between late 2013 and September 2016, the trial enrolled 86 consecutive patients with approximately eleven mismatch repair-deficient cancer types, every one of whom had been previously treated and was progressing. Tumor-associated T cell clones were tracked in the peripheral blood of patients responding to PD-1 blockade by deep sequencing of TCR CDR3 regions. Study-wide findings and limitations: Tumor-resident clones, often undetectable in blood before treatment, expanded rapidly after pembrolizumab and then contracted, generally before radiologic responses.

The germline V end is reduced by 4 bases and the J end by 0 bases; junction bases left unmatched: 3. Inclusive of the bounding cysteine and phenylalanine, the CDR3 is 15 residues long. Kept here is only the CDR3 DNA, which spans 45 bases and is read in frame from base 1. CDR1 SGDLS and CDR2 YYNGEE are derived from the germline V gene. The sequence came from an adult with mismatch repair-deficient cancer. The sample here was PBMCs, taken before pembrolizumab treatment. The V and J genes are TRBV9 and TRBJ2-1; TRBD2 lines up with 8 middle nucleotides. The CDR3 loop reads CASSFSGSSYNEQFF. The nucleotides read TGTGCCAGCAGCTTCAGCGGGAGCTCCTACAATGAGCAGTTCTTC.